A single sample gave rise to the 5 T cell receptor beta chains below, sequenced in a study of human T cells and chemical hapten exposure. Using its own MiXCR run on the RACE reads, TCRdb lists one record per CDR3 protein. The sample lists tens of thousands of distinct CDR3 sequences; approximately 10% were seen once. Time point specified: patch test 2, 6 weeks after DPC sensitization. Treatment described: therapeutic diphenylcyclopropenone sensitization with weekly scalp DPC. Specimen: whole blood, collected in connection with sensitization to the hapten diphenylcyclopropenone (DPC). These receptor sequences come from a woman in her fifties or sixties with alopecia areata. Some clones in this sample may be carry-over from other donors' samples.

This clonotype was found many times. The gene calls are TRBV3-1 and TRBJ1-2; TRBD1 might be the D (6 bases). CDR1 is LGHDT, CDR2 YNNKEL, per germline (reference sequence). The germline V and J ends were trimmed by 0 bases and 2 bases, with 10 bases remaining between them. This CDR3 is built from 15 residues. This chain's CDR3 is CASSQEWQGNYGYTF. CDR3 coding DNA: TGTGCCAGCAGCCAAGAATGGCAGGGGAACTATGGCTACACCTTC. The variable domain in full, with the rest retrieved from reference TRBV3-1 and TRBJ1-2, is DTAVSQTPKYLVTQMGNDKSIKCEQNLGHDTMYWYKQDSKKFLKIMFSYNNKELIINETVPNRFSPKSPDKAHLNLHINSLELGDSAVYFCASSQEWQGNYGYTFGSGTRLTVV.

The CDR3 DNA is TGCAGCGGGGCTTCGGGGGGAGGAGTTAGGTCCTACAATGAGCAGTTCTTC. This codes for CSGASGGGVRSYNEQFF. The chain joins TRBV29-1 to TRBJ2-1; 7 positions match TRBD2. This CDR3 is built from 17 residues. Per the germline V gene, CDR1 is SQVTM and CDR2 is ANQGSEA. V lost 7 bases and J lost 1; bases outside the gene matches: 16.

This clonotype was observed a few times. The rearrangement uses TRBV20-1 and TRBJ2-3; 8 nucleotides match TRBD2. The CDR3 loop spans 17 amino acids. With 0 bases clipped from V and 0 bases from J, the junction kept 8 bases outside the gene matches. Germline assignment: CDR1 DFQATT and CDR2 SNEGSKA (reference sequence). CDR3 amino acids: CSARDVWASGSTDTQYF. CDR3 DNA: TGCAGTGCTAGAGATGTCTGGGCTAGCGGGAGCACAGATACGCAGTATTTT.

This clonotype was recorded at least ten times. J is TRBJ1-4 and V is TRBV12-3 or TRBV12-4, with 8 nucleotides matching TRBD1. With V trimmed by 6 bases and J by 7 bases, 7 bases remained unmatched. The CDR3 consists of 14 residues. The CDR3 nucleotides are TGTGCCAGCAGAATCCTTGGGACAGGTGAAAAACTGTTTTTT. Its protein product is CASRILGTGEKLFF.

CDR3 in amino acids: CASRLPDGGYGYTF. In DNA form, the CDR3 reads TGTGCCAGCAGGCTCCCTGACGGGGGATATGGCTACACCTTC. The rearrangement uses TRBV2 and TRBJ1-2; possible D gene TRBD1, 5 bases. V shed 6 bases and J shed 5 bases, with 16 bases lying between them. The CDR3 totals 14 residues. Germline values: CDR1 SNHLY, CDR2 FYNNEI.